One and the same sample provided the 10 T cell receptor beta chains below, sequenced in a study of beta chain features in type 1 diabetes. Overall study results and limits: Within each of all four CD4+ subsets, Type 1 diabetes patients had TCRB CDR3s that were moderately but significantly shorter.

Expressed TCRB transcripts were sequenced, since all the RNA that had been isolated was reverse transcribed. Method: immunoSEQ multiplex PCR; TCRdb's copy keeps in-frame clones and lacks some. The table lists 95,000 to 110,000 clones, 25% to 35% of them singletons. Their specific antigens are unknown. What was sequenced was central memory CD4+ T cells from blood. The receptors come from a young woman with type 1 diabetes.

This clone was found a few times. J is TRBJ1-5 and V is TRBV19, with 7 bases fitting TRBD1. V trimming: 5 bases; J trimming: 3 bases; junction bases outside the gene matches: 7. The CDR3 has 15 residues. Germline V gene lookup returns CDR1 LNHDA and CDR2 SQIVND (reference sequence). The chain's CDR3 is CASSLRQGHNQPQHF. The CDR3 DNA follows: TGTGCCAGTAGTCTCCGACAGGGACACAATCAGCCCCAGCATTTT.

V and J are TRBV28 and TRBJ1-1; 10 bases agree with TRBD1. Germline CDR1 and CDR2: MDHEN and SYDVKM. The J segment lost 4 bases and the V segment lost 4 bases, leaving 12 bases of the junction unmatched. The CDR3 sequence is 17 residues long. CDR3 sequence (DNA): TGTGCCAGCAGTTCGTACCGGGACAGGGGCGTGTTCACTGAAGCTTTCTTT. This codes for CASSSYRDRGVFTEAFF.

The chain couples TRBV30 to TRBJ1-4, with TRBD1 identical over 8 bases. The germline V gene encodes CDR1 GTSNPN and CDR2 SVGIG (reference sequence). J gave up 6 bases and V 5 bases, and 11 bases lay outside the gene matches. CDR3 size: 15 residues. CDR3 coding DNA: TGTGCCTGGGGGAGGACAGGGCTCAGGGATGAAAAACTGTTTTTT. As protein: CAWGRTGLRDEKLFF.

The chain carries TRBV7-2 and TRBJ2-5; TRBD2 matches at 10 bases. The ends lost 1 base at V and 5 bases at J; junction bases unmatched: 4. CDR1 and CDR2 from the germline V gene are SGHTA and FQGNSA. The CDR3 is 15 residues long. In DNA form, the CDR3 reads TGTGCCAGCAGCTTAGTGGCTAGCGGGAGTGAGACCCAGTACTTC. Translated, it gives CASSLVASGSETQYF.

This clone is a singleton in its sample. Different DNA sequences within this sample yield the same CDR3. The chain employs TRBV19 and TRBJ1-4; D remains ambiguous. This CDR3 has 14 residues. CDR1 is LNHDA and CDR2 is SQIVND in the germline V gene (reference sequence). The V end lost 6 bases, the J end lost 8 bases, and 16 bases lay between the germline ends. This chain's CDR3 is CASRRPGGAEKLFF. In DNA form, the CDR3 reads TGTGCCAGTAGGAGACCAGGAGGAGCAGAAAAACTGTTTTTT.

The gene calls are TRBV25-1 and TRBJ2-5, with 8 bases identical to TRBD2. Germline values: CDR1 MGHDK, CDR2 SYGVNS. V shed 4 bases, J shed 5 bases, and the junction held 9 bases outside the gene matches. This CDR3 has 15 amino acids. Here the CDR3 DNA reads TGTGCCAGCAGTGCCCGGACTAGCCGGTTGGAGACCCAGTACTTC. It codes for CASSARTSRLETQYF.

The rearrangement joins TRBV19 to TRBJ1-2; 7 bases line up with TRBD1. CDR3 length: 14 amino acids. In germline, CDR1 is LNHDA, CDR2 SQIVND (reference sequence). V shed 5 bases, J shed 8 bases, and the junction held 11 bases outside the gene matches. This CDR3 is CASSPQTGTNGYTF. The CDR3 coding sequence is TGTGCCAGTAGTCCCCAGACAGGGACGAACGGCTACACCTTC.

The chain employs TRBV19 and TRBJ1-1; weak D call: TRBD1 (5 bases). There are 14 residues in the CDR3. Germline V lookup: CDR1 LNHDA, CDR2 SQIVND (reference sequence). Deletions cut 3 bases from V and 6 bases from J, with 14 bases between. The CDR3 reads CASSITRVSPEAFF. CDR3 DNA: TGTGCCAGTAGTATTACCAGGGTGTCGCCTGAAGCTTTCTTT.

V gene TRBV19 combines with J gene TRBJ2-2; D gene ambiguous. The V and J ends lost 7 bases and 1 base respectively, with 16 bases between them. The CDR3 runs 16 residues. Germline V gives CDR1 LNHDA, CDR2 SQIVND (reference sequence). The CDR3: CASKSWLGRNTGELFF. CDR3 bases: TGTGCCAGTAAATCGTGGCTGGGCCGGAACACCGGGGAGCTGTTTTTT.

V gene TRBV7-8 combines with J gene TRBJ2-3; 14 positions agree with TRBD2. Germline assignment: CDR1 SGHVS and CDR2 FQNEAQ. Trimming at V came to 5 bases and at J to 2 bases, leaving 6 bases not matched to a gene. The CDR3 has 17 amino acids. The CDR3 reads CASSLRGLAGATDTQYF. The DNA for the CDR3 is TGTGCCAGCAGCCTACGGGGACTAGCGGGAGCCACAGATACGCAGTATTTT. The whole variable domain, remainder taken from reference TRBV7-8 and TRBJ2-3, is GAGVSQSPRYKVAKRGQDVALRCDPISGHVSLFWYQQALGQGPEFLTYFQNEAQLDKSGLPSDRFFAERPEGSVSTLKIQRTQQEDSAVYLCASSLRGLAGATDTQYFGPGTRLTVL.